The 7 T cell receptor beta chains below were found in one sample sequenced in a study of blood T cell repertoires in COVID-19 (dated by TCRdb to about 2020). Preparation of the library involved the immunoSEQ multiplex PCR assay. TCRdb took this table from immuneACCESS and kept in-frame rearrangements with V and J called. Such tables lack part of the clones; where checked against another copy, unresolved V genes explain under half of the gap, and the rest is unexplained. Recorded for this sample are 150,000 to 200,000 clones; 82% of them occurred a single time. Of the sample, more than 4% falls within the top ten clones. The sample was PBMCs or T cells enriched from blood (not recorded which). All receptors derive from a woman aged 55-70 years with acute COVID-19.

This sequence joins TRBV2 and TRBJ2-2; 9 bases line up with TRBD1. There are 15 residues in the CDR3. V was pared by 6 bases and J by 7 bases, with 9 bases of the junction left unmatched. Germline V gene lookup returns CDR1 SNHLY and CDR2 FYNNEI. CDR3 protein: CASRITGGAGGELFF. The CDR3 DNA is TGTGCCAGCAGAATCACAGGGGGCGCGGGCGGGGAGCTGTTTTTT. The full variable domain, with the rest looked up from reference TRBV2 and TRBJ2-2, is EPEVTQTPSHQVTQMGQEVILRCVPISNHLYFYWYRQILGQKVEFLVSFYNNEISEKSEIFDDQFSVERPDGSNFTLKIRSTKLEDSAMYFCASRITGGAGGELFFGEGSRLTVL.

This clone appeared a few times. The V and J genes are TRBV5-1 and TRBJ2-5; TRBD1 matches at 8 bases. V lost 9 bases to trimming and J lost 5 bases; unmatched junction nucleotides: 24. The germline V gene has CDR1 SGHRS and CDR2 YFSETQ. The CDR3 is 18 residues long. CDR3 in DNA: TGCGCCACCGCTAAAATCGTTGGATCCAGACAGGGGTCCGAGACCCAGTACTTC. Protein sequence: CATAKIVGSRQGSETQYF.

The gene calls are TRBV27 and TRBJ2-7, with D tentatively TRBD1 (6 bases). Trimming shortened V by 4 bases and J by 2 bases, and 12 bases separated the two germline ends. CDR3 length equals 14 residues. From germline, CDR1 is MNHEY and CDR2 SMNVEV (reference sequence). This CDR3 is CASSSRTVAYEQYF. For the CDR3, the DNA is TGTGCCAGCAGTTCCCGGACAGTAGCCTACGAGCAGTACTTC.

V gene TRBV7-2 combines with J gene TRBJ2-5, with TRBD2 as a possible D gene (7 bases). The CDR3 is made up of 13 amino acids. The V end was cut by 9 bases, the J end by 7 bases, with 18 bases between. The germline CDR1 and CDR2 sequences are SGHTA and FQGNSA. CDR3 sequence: CASGGARSGTQYF. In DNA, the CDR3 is TGTGCCAGTGGGGGGGCCCGATCGGGGACCCAGTACTTC.

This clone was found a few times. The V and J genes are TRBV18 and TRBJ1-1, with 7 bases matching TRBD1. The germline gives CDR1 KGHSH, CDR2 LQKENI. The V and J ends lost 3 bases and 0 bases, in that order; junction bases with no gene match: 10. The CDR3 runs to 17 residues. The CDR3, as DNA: TGTGCCAGCTCACCTCCAGGGACAGTAGTCATGAACACTGAAGCTTTCTTT. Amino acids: CASSPPGTVVMNTEAFF.

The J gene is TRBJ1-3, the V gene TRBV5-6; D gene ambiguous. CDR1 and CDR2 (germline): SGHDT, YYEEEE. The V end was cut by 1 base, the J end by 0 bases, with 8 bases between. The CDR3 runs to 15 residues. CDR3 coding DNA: TGTGCCAGCAGCTTGAAACAGAGCTCTGGAAACACCATATATTTT. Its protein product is CASSLKQSSGNTIYF.

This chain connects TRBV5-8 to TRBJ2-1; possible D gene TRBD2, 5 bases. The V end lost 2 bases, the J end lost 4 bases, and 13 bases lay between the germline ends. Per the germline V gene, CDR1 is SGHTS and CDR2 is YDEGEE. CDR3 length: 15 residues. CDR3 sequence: CASSFRGLGYNEQFF. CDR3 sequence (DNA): TGTGCCAGCAGCTTCCGGGGTCTAGGGTACAATGAGCAGTTCTTC.